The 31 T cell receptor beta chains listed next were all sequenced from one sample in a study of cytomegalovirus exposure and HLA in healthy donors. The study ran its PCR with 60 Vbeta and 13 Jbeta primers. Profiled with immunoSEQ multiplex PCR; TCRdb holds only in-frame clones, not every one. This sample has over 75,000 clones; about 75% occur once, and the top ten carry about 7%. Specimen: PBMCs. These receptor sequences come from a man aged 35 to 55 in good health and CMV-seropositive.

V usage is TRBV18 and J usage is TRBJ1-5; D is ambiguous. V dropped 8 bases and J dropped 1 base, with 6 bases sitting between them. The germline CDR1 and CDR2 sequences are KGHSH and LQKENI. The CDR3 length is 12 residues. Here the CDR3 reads CASRGSNQPQHF. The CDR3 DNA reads TGTGCCAGCCGCGGGAGCAATCAGCCCCAGCATTTT. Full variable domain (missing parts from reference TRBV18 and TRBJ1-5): NAGVMQNPRHLVRRRGQEARLRCSPMKGHSHVYWYRQLPEEGLKFMVYLQKENIIDESGMPKERFSAEFPKEGPSILRIQQVVRGDSAAYFCASRGSNQPQHFGDGTRLSIL.

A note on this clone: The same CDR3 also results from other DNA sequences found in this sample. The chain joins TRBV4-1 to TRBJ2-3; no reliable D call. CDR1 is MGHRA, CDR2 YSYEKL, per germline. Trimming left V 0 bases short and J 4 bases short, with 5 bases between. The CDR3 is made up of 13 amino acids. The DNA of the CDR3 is TGCGCCAGCAGCCAAGAAGCGCCAGATACGCAGTATTTT. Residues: CASSQEAPDTQYF.

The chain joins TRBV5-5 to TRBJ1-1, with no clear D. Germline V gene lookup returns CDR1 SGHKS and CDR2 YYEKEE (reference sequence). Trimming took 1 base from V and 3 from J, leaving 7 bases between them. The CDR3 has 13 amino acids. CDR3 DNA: TGTGCCAGCAGCTTGATATTTGACACTGAAGCTTTCTTT. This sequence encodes CASSLIFDTEAFF.

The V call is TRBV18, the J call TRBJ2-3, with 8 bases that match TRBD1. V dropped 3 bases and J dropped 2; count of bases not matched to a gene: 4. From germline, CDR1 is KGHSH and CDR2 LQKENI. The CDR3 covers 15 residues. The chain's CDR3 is CASSPGQGATDTQYF. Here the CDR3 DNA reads TGTGCCAGCTCACCGGGGCAGGGGGCCACAGATACGCAGTATTTT.

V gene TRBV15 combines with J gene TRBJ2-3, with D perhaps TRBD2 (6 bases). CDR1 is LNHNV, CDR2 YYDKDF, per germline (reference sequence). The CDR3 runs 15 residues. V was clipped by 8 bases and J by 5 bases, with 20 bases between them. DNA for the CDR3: TGTGCCACCGGGAGGTTGACAACGGGCGTAGATACGCAGTATTTT. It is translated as CATGRLTTGVDTQYF.

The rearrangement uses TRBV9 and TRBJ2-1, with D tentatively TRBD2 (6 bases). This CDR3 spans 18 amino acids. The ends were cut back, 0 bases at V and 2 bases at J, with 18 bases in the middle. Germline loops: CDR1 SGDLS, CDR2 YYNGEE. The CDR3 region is CASSVAPASASAYNEQFF. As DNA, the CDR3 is TGTGCCAGCAGCGTAGCTCCGGCTAGCGCCAGTGCCTACAATGAGCAGTTCTTC.

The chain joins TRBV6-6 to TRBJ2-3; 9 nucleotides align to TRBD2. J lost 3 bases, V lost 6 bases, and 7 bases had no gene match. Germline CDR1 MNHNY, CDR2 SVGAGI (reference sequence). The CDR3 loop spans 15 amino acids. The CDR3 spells CASSPPGLATDTQYF. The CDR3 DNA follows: TGTGCCAGCAGCCCGCCGGGACTAGCTACAGATACGCAGTATTTT.

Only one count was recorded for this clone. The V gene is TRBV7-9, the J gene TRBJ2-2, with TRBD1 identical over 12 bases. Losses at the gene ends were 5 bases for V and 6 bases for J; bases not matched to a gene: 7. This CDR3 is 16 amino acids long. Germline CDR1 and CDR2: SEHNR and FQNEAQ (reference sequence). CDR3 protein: CASSPGTGGEAGELFF. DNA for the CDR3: TGTGCCAGCAGCCCTGGGACAGGGGGCGAAGCCGGGGAGCTGTTTTTT. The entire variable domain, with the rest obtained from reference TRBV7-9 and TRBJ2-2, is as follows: DTGVSQNPRHKITKRGQNVTFRCDPISEHNRLYWYRQTLGQGPEFLTYFQNEAQLEKSRLLSDRFSAERPKGSFSTLEIQRTEQGDSAMYLCASSPGTGGEAGELFFGEGSRLTVL.

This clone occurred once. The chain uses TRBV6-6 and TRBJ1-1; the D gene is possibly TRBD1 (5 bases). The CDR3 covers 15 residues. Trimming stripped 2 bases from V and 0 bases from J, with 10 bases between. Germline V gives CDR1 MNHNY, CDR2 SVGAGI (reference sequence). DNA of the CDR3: TGTGCCAGCAGTTACGGGGCAGGGATGAACACTGAAGCTTTCTTT. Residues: CASSYGAGMNTEAFF.

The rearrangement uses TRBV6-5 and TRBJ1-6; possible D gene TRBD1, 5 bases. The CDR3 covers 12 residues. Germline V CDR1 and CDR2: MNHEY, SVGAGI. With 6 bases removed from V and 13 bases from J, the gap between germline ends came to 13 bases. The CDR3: CASSPGGVPLHF. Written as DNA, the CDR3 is TGTGCCAGCAGCCCGGGGGGTGTCCCCCTCCACTTT.

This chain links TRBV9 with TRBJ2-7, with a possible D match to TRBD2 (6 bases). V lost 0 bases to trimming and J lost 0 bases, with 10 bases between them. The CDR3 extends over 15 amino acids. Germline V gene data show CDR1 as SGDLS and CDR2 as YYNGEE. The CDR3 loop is CASSVGPTSSYEQYF. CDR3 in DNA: TGTGCCAGCAGCGTAGGTCCGACTAGCTCCTACGAGCAGTACTTC.

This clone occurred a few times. The CDR3 DNA reads TGCAGCGTTGCAGCAGGGAGGTCCGAGCAGTACTTC. Protein: CSVAAGRSEQYF. V and J are TRBV29-1 and TRBJ2-7; a possible D gene is TRBD2 (6 bases). V was cut by 4 bases and J by 6 bases, with 13 bases left in between. The CDR3 runs 12 residues. From germline, CDR1 is SQVTM and CDR2 ANQGSEA.

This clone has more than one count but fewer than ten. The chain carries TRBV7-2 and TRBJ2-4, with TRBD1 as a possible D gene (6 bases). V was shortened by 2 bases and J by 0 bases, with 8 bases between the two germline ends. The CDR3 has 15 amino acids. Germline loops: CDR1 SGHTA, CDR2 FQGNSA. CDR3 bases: TGTGCCAGCAGCTTACGGGACAAAGCCAAAAACATTCAGTACTTC. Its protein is CASSLRDKAKNIQYF.

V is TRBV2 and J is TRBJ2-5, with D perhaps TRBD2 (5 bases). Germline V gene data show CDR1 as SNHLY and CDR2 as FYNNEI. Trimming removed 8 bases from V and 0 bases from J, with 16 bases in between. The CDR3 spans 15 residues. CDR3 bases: TGTGCCAGCTTTCCGGGGATCTTGTACCAAGAGACCCAGTACTTC. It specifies CASFPGILYQETQYF.

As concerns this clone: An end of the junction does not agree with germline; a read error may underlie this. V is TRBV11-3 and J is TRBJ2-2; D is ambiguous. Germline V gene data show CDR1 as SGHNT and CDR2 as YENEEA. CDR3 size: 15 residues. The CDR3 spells CASGLGLVNTGELFF. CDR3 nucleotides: TGTGCCAGCGGCTTAGGGCTGGTCAACACCGGGGAGCTGTTTTTT. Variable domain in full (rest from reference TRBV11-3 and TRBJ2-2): EAGVVQSPRYKIIEKKQPVAFWCNPISGHNTLYWYLQNLGQGPELLIRYENEEAVDDSQLPKDRFSAERLKGVDSTLKIQPAELGDSAVYLCASGLGLVNTGELFFGEGSRLTVL.

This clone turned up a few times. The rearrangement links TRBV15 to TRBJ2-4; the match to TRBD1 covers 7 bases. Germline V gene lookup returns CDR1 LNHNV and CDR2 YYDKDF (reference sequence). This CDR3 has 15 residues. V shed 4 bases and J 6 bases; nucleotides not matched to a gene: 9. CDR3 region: CATSTQGVLRNIQYF. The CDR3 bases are TGTGCCACCAGCACCCAGGGGGTGCTCAGAAACATTCAGTACTTC.

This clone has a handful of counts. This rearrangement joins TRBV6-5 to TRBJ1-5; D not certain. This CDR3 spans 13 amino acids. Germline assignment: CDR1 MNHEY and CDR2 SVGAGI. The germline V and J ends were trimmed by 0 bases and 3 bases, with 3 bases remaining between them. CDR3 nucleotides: TGTGCCAGCAGTTACTCCCTCAATCAGCCCCAGCATTTT. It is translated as CASSYSLNQPQHF.

The CDR3 protein is CASSPTTSIQYF. The CDR3, as DNA: TGTGCCAGCAGCCCCACGACTAGTATTCAGTACTTC. The chain has TRBV11-2 and TRBJ2-4; D might be TRBD2 (6 bases). Germline CDR1 SGHAT, CDR2 FQNNGV. V was clipped by 5 bases and J by 10 bases, with 12 bases between them. This CDR3 spans 12 amino acids.

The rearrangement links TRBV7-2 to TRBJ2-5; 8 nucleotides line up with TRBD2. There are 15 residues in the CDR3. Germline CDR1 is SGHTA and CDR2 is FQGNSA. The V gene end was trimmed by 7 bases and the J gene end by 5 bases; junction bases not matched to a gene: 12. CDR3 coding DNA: TGTGCCAGCATACCGGGACTAGGCCTCCGGGAGACCCAGTACTTC. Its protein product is CASIPGLGLRETQYF.

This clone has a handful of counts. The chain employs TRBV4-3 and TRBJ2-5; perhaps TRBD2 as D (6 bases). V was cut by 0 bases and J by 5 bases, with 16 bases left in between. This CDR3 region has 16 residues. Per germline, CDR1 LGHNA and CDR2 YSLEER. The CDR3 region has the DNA TGCGCCAGCAGCCAAGATCCGTCCGGGACTCGGGAGACCCAGTACTTC. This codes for CASSQDPSGTRETQYF.

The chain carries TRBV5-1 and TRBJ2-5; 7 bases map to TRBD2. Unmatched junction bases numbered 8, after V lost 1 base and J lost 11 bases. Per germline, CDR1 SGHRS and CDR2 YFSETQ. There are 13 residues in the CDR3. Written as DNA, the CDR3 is TGCGCCAGCAGCTTGACCGGGGAGGGTGGGCAGTACTTC. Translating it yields CASSLTGEGGQYF. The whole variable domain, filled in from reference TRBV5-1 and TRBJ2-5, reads KAGVTQTPRYLIKTRGQQVTLSCSPISGHRSVSWYQQTPGQGLQFLFEYFSETQRNKGNFPGRFSGRQFSNSRSEMNVSTLELGDSALYLCASSLTGEGGQYFGPGTRLLVL.

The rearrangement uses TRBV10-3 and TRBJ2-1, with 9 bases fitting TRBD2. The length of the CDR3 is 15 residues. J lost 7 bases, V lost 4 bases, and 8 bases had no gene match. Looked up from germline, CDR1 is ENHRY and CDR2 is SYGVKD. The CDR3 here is CAISAWTSVLNEQFF. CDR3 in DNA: TGTGCCATCAGTGCATGGACTAGCGTATTGAATGAGCAGTTCTTC.

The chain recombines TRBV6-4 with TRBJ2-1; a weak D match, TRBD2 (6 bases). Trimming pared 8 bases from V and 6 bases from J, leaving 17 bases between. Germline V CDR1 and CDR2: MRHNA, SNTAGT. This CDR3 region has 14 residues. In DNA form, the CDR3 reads TGTGCCAGCTCCCGGGGGTCTAGGGGCAATGAGCAGTTCTTC. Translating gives CASSRGSRGNEQFF.

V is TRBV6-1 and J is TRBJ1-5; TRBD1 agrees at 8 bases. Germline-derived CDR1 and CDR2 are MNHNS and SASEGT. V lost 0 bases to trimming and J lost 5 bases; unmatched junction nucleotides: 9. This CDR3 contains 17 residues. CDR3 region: CASSEAPGGRADQPQHF. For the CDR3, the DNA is TGTGCCAGCAGTGAAGCGCCAGGGGGCCGGGCGGATCAGCCCCAGCATTTT.

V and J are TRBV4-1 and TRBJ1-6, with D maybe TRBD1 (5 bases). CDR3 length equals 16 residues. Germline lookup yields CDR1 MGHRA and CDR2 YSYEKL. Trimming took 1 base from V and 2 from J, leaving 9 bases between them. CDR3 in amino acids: CASSQVWTTYNSPLHF. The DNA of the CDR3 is TGCGCCAGCAGCCAAGTTTGGACAACCTATAATTCACCCCTCCACTTT.

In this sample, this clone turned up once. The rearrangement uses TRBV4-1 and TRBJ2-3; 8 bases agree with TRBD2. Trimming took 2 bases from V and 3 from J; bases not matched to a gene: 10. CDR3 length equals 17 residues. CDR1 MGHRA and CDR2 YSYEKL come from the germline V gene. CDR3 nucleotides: TGCGCCAGCAGCCAAAGGGGACTAGGGCCAGCGACAGATACGCAGTATTTT. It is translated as CASSQRGLGPATDTQYF.

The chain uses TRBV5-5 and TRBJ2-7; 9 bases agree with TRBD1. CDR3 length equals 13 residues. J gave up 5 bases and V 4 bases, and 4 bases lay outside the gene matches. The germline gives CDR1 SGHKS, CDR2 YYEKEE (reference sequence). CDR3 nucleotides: TGTGCCAGCAGCAAGCGGACAGGGGACGAGCAGTACTTC. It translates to CASSKRTGDEQYF.

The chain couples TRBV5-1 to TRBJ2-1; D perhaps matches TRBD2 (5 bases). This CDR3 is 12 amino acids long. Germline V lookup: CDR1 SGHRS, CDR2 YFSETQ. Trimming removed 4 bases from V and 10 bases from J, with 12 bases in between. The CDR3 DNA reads TGCGCCAGCAGCCCAGCGGTGGGAGAGCAGTTCTTC. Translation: CASSPAVGEQFF. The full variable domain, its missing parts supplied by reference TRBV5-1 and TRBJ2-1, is KAGVTQTPRYLIKTRGQQVTLSCSPISGHRSVSWYQQTPGQGLQFLFEYFSETQRNKGNFPGRFSGRQFSNSRSEMNVSTLELGDSALYLCASSPAVGEQFFGPGTRLTVL.

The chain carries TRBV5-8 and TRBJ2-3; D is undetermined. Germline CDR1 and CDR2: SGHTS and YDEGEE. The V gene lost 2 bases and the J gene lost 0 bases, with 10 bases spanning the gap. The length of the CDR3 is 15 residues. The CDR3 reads CASSFGLPSTDTQYF. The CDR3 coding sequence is TGTGCCAGCAGCTTTGGCCTCCCCAGCACAGATACGCAGTATTTT. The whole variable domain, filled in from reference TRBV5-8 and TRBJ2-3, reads EAGVTQSPTHLIKTRGQQATLRCSPISGHTSVYWYQQALGLGLQFLLWYDEGEERNRGNFPPRFSGRQFPNYSSELNVNALELEDSALYLCASSFGLPSTDTQYFGPGTRLTVL.

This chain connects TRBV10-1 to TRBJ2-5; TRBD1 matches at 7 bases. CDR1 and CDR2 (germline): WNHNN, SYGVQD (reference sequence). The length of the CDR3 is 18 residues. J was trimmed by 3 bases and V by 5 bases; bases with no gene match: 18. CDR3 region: CASSPGQLVSWEKETQYF. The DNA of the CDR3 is TGCGCCAGCAGTCCGGGACAGCTTGTAAGCTGGGAGAAAGAGACCCAGTACTTC.

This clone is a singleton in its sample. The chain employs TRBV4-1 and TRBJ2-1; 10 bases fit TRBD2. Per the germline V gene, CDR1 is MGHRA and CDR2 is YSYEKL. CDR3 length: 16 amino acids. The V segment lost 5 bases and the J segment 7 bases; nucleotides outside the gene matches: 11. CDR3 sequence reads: CASSAERGGSSNEQFF. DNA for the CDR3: TGCGCCAGCAGCGCCGAGCGGGGGGGCTCCTCGAATGAGCAGTTCTTC.